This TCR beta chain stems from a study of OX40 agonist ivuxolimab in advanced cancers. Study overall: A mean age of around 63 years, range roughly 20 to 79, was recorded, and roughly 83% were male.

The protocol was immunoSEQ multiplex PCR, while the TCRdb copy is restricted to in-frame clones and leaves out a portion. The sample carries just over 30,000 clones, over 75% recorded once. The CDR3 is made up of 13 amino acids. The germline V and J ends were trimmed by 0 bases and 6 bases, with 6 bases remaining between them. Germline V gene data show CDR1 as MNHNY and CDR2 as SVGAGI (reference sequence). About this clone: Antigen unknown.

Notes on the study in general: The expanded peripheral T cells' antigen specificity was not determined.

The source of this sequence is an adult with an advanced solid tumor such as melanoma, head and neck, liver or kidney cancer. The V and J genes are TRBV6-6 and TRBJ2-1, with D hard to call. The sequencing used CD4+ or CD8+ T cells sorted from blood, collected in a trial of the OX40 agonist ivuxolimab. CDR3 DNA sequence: TGTGCCAGCAGTTACTCTAGTCTCAATGAGCAGTTCTTC. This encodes CASSYSSLNEQFF.